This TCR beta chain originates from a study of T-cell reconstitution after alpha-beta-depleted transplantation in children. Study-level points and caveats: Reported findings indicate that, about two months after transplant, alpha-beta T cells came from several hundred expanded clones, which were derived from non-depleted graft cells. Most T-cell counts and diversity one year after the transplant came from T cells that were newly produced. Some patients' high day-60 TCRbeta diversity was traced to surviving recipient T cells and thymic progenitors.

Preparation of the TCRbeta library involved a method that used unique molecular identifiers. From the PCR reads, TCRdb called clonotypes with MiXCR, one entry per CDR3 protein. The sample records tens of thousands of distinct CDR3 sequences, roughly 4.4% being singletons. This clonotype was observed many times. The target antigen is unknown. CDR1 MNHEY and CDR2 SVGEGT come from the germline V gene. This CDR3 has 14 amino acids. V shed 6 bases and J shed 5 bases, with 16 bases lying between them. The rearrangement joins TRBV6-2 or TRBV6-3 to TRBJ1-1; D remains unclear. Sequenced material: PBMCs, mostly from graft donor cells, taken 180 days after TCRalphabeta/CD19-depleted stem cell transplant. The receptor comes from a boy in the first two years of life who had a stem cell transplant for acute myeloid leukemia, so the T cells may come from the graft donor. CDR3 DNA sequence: TGTGCCAGCAGCTATACTCGAGGAGAAACTGAAGCTTTCTTT. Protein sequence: CASSYTRGETEAFF.